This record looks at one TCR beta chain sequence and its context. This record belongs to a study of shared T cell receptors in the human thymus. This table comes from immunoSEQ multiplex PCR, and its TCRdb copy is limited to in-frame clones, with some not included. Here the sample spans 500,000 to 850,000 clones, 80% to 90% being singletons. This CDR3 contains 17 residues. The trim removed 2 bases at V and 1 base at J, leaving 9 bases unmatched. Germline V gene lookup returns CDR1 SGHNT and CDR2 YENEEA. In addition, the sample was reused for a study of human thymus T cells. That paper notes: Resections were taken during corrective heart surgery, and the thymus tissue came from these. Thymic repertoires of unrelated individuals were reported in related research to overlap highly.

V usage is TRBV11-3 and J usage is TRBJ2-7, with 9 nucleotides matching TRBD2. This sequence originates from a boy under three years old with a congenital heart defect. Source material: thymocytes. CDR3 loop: CASSLPPSSGNSYEQYF. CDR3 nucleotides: TGTGCCAGCAGCTTACCCCCTTCTAGCGGGAATTCCTACGAGCAGTACTTC. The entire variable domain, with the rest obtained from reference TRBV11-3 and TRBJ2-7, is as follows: EAGVVQSPRYKIIEKKQPVAFWCNPISGHNTLYWYLQNLGQGPELLIRYENEEAVDDSQLPKDRFSAERLKGVDSTLKIQPAELGDSAVYLCASSLPPSSGNSYEQYFGPGTRLTVT.